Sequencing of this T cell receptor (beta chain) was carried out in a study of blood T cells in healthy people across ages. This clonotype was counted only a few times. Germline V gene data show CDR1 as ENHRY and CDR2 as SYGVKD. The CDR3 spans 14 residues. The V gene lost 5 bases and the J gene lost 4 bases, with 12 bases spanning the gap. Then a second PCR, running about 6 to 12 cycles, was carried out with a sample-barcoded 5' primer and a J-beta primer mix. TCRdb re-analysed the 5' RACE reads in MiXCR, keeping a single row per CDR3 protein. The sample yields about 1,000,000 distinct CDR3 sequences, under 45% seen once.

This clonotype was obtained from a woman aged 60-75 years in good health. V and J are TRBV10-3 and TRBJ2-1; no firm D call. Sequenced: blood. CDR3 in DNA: TGTGCCATCAGTACTGAGACGGCTTACAATGAGCAGTTCTTC. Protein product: CAISTETAYNEQFF.